The 30 T cell receptor beta chains in this list originate from one sample, sequenced in a study of CD8 T cells in Susac syndrome. With random hexamers, 0.5 to 1 ug RNA was reverse transcribed. TCRdb recomputed calls from the immunoSEQ multiplex PCR reads with MiXCR, one row per CDR3 protein. The repertoire holds about 400,000 distinct CDR3 sequences, with 85% as singletons. The source material was CD8+ T cells from PBMCs. These receptors were obtained from a human donor with multiple sclerosis.

V usage is TRBV6-1 and J usage is TRBJ2-1, with no clear D. The CDR3 runs 13 residues. V was trimmed by 4 bases and J by 9 bases, leaving 13 bases between them. From germline, CDR1 is MNHNS and CDR2 SASEGT. CDR3 loop: CASSVHWVREQFF. CDR3 coding DNA: TGTGCCAGCAGTGTCCACTGGGTGCGTGAGCAGTTCTTC.

The chain links TRBV7-3 to TRBJ2-1; 8 bases align to TRBD2. The CDR3 has 15 amino acids. The germline V gene has CDR1 SGHTA and CDR2 FQGTGA. V dropped 0 bases and J dropped 2; count of bases not matched to a gene: 0. CDR3 sequence: CASSLTREAYNEQFF. DNA for the CDR3: TGTGCCAGCAGCTTAACGCGGGAGGCCTACAATGAGCAGTTCTTC.

The chain combines TRBV11-2 with TRBJ2-7; D not certain. CDR1 and CDR2 (germline): SGHAT, FQNNGV. The V gene lost 4 bases and the J gene lost 0 bases, with 13 bases spanning the gap. This CDR3 region has 15 residues. This CDR3 reads CASSSPKGDSYEQYF. Written as DNA, the CDR3 is TGTGCCAGCAGCTCTCCCAAGGGCGACTCCTACGAGCAGTACTTC.

The chain has TRBV20-1 and TRBJ1-1; D not resolved. This CDR3 region has 17 residues. Trimming removed 0 bases from V and 7 bases from J, with 24 bases in between. CDR1 DFQATT and CDR2 SNEGSKA come from the germline V gene (reference sequence). CDR3: CSARDSDPTLLWGEAFF. Here the CDR3 DNA reads TGCAGTGCTAGAGACTCGGACCCGACACTCCTCTGGGGTGAAGCTTTCTTT.

The CDR3, as DNA: TGTGCCAGCAGTTGGGACAGGGCCTCCTACGAGCAGTACTTC. Protein: CASSWDRASYEQYF. V and J are TRBV28 and TRBJ2-7; 9 positions agree with TRBD1. Trimming took 4 bases from V and 0 from J; bases not matched to a gene: 1. CDR1 is MDHEN and CDR2 is SYDVKM in the germline V gene. The CDR3 runs 14 residues. The entire variable domain, with the rest obtained from reference TRBV28 and TRBJ2-7, is as follows: DVKVTQSSRYLVKRTGEKVFLECVQDMDHENMFWYRQDPGLGLRLIYFSYDVKMKEKGDIPEGYSVSREKKERFSLILESASTNQTSMYLCASSWDRASYEQYFGPGTRLTVT.

This chain connects TRBV25-1 to TRBJ2-1; a possible D gene is TRBD1 (6 bases). Per the germline V gene, CDR1 is MGHDK and CDR2 is SYGVNS. The CDR3 is 13 amino acids. V was clipped by 3 bases and J by 10 bases, with 13 bases between them. CDR3 sequence: CASSDYRVYEQFF. The CDR3 DNA reads TGTGCCAGCAGTGACTACAGGGTTTACGAGCAGTTCTTC.

The chain links TRBV12-5 to TRBJ2-1; the D gene is possibly TRBD2 (5 bases). Trimming stripped 0 bases from V and 6 bases from J, with 18 bases between. CDR1 is LGHNT and CDR2 is FRNRAP in the germline V gene. The CDR3 loop spans 17 amino acids. CDR3 residues: CASGLVGFEDSSNEQFF. The CDR3 DNA reads as TGTGCTAGTGGTTTGGTAGGATTTGAGGACTCAAGCAATGAGCAGTTCTTC.

This chain connects TRBV11-1 to TRBJ2-1; 9 bases align to TRBD2. The CDR3 covers 13 residues. J was trimmed by 8 bases and V by 8 bases; bases with no gene match: 7. The V gene's germline CDR1 is SGHAT and CDR2 FQDESV (reference sequence). The CDR3 spells CASVSSGGDEQFF. CDR3 DNA sequence: TGTGCCAGCGTCAGTAGCGGGGGCGATGAGCAGTTCTTC.

V and J are TRBV30 and TRBJ1-4; TRBD1 matches 7 bases. The CDR3 totals 15 residues. Trimming cost V 4 bases and J 8 bases; bases outside gene matches: 13. From germline, CDR1 is GTSNPN and CDR2 SVGIG (reference sequence). The CDR3 coding sequence is TGTGCCTGGAATCTCTTGGGGGGGACAGAAGAAAAACTGTTTTTT. This sequence encodes CAWNLLGGTEEKLFF.

The rearrangement joins TRBV5-1 to TRBJ1-1; D gene uncertain. CDR1 is SGHRS, CDR2 YFSETQ, per germline. The CDR3 length is 15 residues. Trimming took off 1 base at V and 4 bases at J, with 14 bases between the two ends. The CDR3 DNA follows: TGCGCCAGCAGCTTGAGGCGGAGTGGCGGCACTGAAGCTTTCTTT. The encoded protein is CASSLRRSGGTEAFF.

This rearrangement joins TRBV6-1 to TRBJ1-4; D unresolved. V dropped 1 base and J dropped 0 bases, with 9 bases sitting between them. In germline, CDR1 is MNHNS, CDR2 SASEGT. The CDR3 has 16 residues. As DNA, the CDR3 is TGTGCCAGCAGTGAAGGTATAGGCGCAACTAATGAAAAACTGTTTTTT. Translated: CASSEGIGATNEKLFF.

The chain couples TRBV12-3 or TRBV12-4 to TRBJ2-1, with TRBD2 identical over 8 bases. The length of the CDR3 is 13 residues. Trimming at V came to 10 bases and at J to 8 bases, leaving 10 bases not matched to a gene. CDR3 sequence: CATLGGAVDEQFF. The CDR3 nucleotides read TGTGCCACCCTCGGGGGGGCGGTTGATGAGCAGTTCTTC.

This clonotype was found a few times. The gene calls are TRBV7-8 and TRBJ2-2; D is ambiguous. From germline, CDR1 is SGHVS and CDR2 FQNEAQ. V was clipped by 5 bases and J by 6 bases, with 10 bases between them. The CDR3 sequence is 13 residues long. The CDR3 DNA sequence: TGTGCCAGCAGCCTGGCGACCTCCGGGGAGCTGTTTTTT. Protein sequence: CASSLATSGELFF.

The count of this clonotype is one. At one end the junction does not follow the germline gene, possibly because of a read error. The J gene is TRBJ1-3, the V gene TRBV6-5; D is unresolved. CDR1 is MNHEY, CDR2 SVGAGI, per germline. The CDR3 is 17 amino acids. CDR3 residues: CASSYSIGRNKQSTYRF. Written as DNA, the CDR3 is TGTGCCAGCAGTTACTCGATCGGACGGAATAAGCAGTCGACTTATCGTTTT.

This clonotype was recorded once. This rearrangement joins TRBV27 to TRBJ1-2, with D possibly matching TRBD1 (6 bases). With 2 bases removed from V and 6 bases from J, the gap between germline ends came to 10 bases. The CDR3 is 13 residues long. The V gene's germline CDR1 is MNHEY and CDR2 SMNVEV (reference sequence). The CDR3 loop reads CASSLLGGNGYTF. The CDR3, as DNA: TGTGCCAGCAGTTTACTGGGGGGCAATGGCTACACCTTC.

The V gene is TRBV30, the J gene TRBJ2-7; weak D call: TRBD1 (5 bases). Between the trimmed V and J ends, which lost 3 bases and 6 bases, there was a span of 9 bases. Germline values: CDR1 GTSNPN, CDR2 SVGIG (reference sequence). The CDR3 has 11 amino acids. The CDR3 DNA sequence: TGTGCCTGGAGCCAGGGTGCCGAGCAGTACTTC. As protein: CAWSQGAEQYF.

The chain has TRBV30 and TRBJ1-1; 8 bases line up with TRBD1. Germline lookup yields CDR1 GTSNPN and CDR2 SVGIG (reference sequence). This CDR3 has 11 residues. With V trimmed by 7 bases and J by 4 bases, 2 bases remained unmatched. In nucleotides, the CDR3 is TGTGCCTTGACAGGGGCCACTGAAGCTTTCTTT. The encoded protein is CALTGATEAFF.

The chain uses TRBV14 and TRBJ2-3; a weak D match, TRBD2 (5 bases). This CDR3 comprises 15 residues. Germline lookup yields CDR1 SGHDN and CDR2 FVKESK. The V gene lost 4 bases and the J gene lost 0 bases, with 11 bases spanning the gap. The CDR3 is CASSRWRSSTDTQYF. For the CDR3, the DNA is TGTGCCAGCAGCCGGTGGAGGAGTAGCACAGATACGCAGTATTTT. Full variable domain (rest looked up from reference TRBV14 and TRBJ2-3): EAGVTQFPSHSVIEKGQTVTLRCDPISGHDNLYWYRRVMGKEIKFLLHFVKESKQDESGMPNNRFLAERTGGTYSTLKVQPAELEDSGVYFCASSRWRSSTDTQYFGPGTRLTVL.

The J gene is TRBJ1-1, the V gene TRBV7-9, with D unclear. Per the germline V gene, CDR1 is SEHNR and CDR2 is FQNEAQ (reference sequence). The V end was cut by 3 bases, the J end by 8 bases, with 10 bases between. The CDR3 consists of 12 residues. CDR3: CASSFGPKEAFF. The CDR3 DNA follows: TGTGCCAGCAGCTTTGGGCCGAAGGAAGCTTTCTTT.

The chain employs TRBV3-1 and TRBJ1-1; 8 bases fit TRBD1. The CDR3 has 14 residues. With 1 base clipped from V and 5 bases from J, the junction kept 3 bases outside the gene matches. The germline CDR1 and CDR2 sequences are LGHDT and YNNKEL (reference sequence). The CDR3 DNA reads as TGTGCCAGCAGCCAAGGGTGGACAGGGACTGAAGCTTTCTTT. Its translation is CASSQGWTGTEAFF.

The chain recombines TRBV20-1 with TRBJ2-7; D remains unclear. The CDR3 length is 12 residues. Trimming removed 3 bases at V and 2 bases at J, with 8 bases between. Germline V lookup: CDR1 DFQATT, CDR2 SNEGSKA (reference sequence). Written as DNA, the CDR3 is TGCAGTGCTAGCGAGATGACCTACGAGCAGTACTTC. As protein: CSASEMTYEQYF.

This CDR3 is CASSLGRYTGELFF. CDR3 in DNA: TGTGCCAGCAGTTTGGGACGGTACACCGGGGAGCTGTTTTTT. This chain joins TRBV28 and TRBJ2-2; D is perhaps TRBD1 or TRBD2 (5 bases each). Per the germline V gene, CDR1 is MDHEN and CDR2 is SYDVKM. Trimming cost V 3 bases and J 3 bases, with 8 bases left between them. CDR3 size: 14 residues.

V gene TRBV27 combines with J gene TRBJ2-3, with 9 bases matching TRBD2. The trim removed 4 bases at V and 6 bases at J, leaving 5 bases unmatched. CDR1 and CDR2 (germline): MNHEY, SMNVEV (reference sequence). The CDR3 contains 14 residues. The CDR3, as DNA: TGTGCCAGCAGTTCAGCGGGAGGAAGTGATACGCAGTATTTT. The encoded protein is CASSSAGGSDTQYF.

This clonotype was seen once. V and J are TRBV2 and TRBJ2-5; the match to TRBD2 covers 7 bases. This CDR3 is 12 amino acids long. Trimming cost V 7 bases and J 5 bases; bases outside gene matches: 4. Germline-derived CDR1 and CDR2 are SNHLY and FYNNEI. CDR3 sequence (DNA): TGTGCCAGCATAATGGGAGGGGAGACCCAGTACTTC. Its protein is CASIMGGETQYF.

This clonotype has a single count. The J gene is TRBJ2-7, the V gene TRBV19, with 10 bases matching TRBD2. The CDR3 runs to 14 residues. Looked up from germline, CDR1 is LNHDA and CDR2 is SQIVND (reference sequence). The junction had 1 base not matched to a gene; V was cut back by 5 bases and J by 0 bases. CDR3: CASSQREGSYEQYF. CDR3 nucleotides: TGTGCCAGTAGTCAGCGGGAGGGCTCCTACGAGCAGTACTTC.

J is TRBJ2-2 and V is TRBV13, with 11 bases matching TRBD2. The ends lost 5 bases at V and 9 bases at J; junction bases unmatched: 8. The V gene's germline CDR1 is PRHDT and CDR2 FYEKMQ (reference sequence). This CDR3 has 15 residues. The CDR3 spells CASSDSGGAARELFF. The CDR3, as DNA: TGTGCCAGCAGCGATAGCGGGGGGGCCGCGCGGGAGCTGTTTTTT. Drawing the rest from reference TRBV13 and TRBJ2-2, the complete variable domain is AAGVIQSPRHLIKEKRETATLKCYPIPRHDTVYWYQQGPGQDPQFLISFYEKMQSDKGSIPDRFSAQQFSDYHSELNMSSLELGDSALYFCASSDSGGAARELFFGEGSRLTVL.

The V call is TRBV21-1, the J call TRBJ1-4; the table's D call, TRBD1, was not checked against the DNA. TRBV21-1 is listed as a pseudogene. This CDR3 has 15 residues. This CDR3 is CASSKEDRGHEKLFF. In DNA form, the CDR3 reads TGTGCCAGCAGCAAAGAGGACAGGGGACATGAAAAACTGTTTTTT.

This sequence joins TRBV20-1 and TRBJ2-1; 7 bases line up with TRBD2. Trimming at V came to 1 base and at J to 6 bases, leaving 9 bases not matched to a gene. The CDR3 extends over 15 amino acids. The germline gives CDR1 DFQATT, CDR2 SNEGSKA (reference sequence). As DNA, the CDR3 is TGCAGTGCTAGAGGTGCGGGAGTGGTAGGCAATGAGCAGTTCTTC. Encoded protein: CSARGAGVVGNEQFF.

The gene calls are TRBV18 and TRBJ2-5, with 7 bases aligning to TRBD1. V lost 3 bases, J lost 5 bases, and 6 bases stayed unmatched. Looked up from germline, CDR1 is KGHSH and CDR2 is LQKENI. CDR3 length: 14 amino acids. This CDR3 reads CASSPRTGEETQYF. The CDR3, as DNA: TGTGCCAGCTCACCTCGGACAGGAGAGGAGACCCAGTACTTC.

The chain is built from TRBV20-1 and TRBJ2-7, with 12 bases aligning to TRBD2. V lost 3 bases and J lost 1; bases outside the gene matches: 4. CDR1 DFQATT and CDR2 SNEGSKA come from the germline V gene (reference sequence). The CDR3 loop spans 15 amino acids. DNA of the CDR3: TGCAGTGCTAGTCCGACTAGCGGGAGATCCTACGAGCAGTACTTC. Amino acids: CSASPTSGRSYEQYF.